A single T cell receptor (beta chain) is shown here with its context. The table came from immunoSEQ multiplex PCR; TCRdb's copy has only in-frame clones and leaves some out. This sample has over 200,000 clones, with 70% to 90% found just once. The CDR3 covers 16 residues. Trimming took 4 bases from V and 7 from J; bases not matched to a gene: 13. Germline CDR1 reads SGHKS; CDR2 reads YYEKEE (reference sequence). The sample originates from a study of blood T cell repertoires in COVID-19. Overall study context: The origin of the acute and convalescent COVID-19 samples was the United States, Italy and Spain.

Participants, about 18 to 90 years old, spanned around 26 US areas. Sequenced input: PBMCs or T cells enriched from blood (not recorded which). This sequence originates from a man aged 30 to 39 who had recovered from COVID-19. This sequence joins TRBV5-5 and TRBJ1-2; 10 bases align to TRBD1. The DNA for the CDR3 is TGTGCCAGCAGCCCCATTTACAGGGGACAGGGGACTGGCTACACCTTC. It translates to CASSPIYRGQGTGYTF.